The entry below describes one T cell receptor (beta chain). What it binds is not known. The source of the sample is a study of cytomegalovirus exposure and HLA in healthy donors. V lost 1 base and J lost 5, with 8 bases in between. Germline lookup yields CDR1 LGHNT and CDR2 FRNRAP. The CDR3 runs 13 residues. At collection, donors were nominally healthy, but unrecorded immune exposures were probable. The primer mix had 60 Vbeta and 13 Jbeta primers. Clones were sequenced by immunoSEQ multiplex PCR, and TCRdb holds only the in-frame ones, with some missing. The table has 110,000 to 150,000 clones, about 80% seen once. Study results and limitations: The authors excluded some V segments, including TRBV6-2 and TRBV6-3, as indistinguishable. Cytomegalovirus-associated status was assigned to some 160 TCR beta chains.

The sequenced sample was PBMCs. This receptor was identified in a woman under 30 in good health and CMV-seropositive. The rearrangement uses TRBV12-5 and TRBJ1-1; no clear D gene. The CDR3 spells CASGLDRGTEAFF. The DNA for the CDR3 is TGTGCTAGTGGTTTGGATCGGGGAACTGAAGCTTTCTTT. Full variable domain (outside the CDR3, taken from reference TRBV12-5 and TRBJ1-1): DARVTQTPRHKVTEMGQEVTMRCQPILGHNTVFWYRQTMMQGLELLAYFRNRAPLDDSGMPKDRFSAEMPDATLATLKIQPSEPRDSAVYFCASGLDRGTEAFFGQGTRLTVV.